One and the same sample provided the 17 T cell receptor beta chains below, sequenced in a study of early T cells in non-severe SARS-CoV-2 infection. TCRdb reanalysed the 5' RACE reads using MiXCR and keeps one entry per CDR3 protein. This repertoire shows around 58,000 distinct CDR3 sequences, less than 9.5% found once; its top ten account for 10%. The sample in question was whole blood, obtained at baseline. The receptor set was obtained from an adult who was a healthcare worker with PCR-confirmed SARS-CoV-2 infection or an uninfected control (not recorded which).

This clonotype was detected many times. The chain recombines TRBV5-8 with TRBJ1-2, with a weak D call TRBD1 (5 bases). The germline gives CDR1 SGHTS, CDR2 YDEGEE. V dropped 0 bases and J dropped 0 bases, with 9 bases sitting between them. This CDR3 contains 15 residues. The CDR3 DNA sequence: TGTGCCAGCAGCTTGGGGCTCAGGGCTAACTATGGCTACACCTTC. Encoded protein: CASSLGLRANYGYTF.

The sample holds a few counts of this clonotype. The chain combines TRBV30 with TRBJ2-7; a possible D gene is TRBD1 (5 bases). Germline CDR1 reads GTSNPN; CDR2 reads SVGIG (reference sequence). The V gene lost 0 bases and the J gene lost 0 bases, with 15 bases spanning the gap. This CDR3 has 16 residues. CDR3 amino acids: CAWSVMGQPSSYEQYF. DNA for the CDR3: TGTGCCTGGAGTGTGATGGGGCAACCAAGCTCCTACGAGCAGTACTTC.

This rearrangement joins TRBV28 to TRBJ1-6; unclear D gene. The CDR3 contains 14 residues. The V end was cut by 3 bases, the J end by 7 bases, with 10 bases between. Per the germline V gene, CDR1 is MDHEN and CDR2 is SYDVKM. The CDR3 DNA follows: TGTGCCAGCAGTTTGTTCGGGGAGAATTCACCCCTCCACTTT. Translating it yields CASSLFGENSPLHF.

This clonotype appeared many times. The V gene is TRBV29-1, the J gene TRBJ2-1; D gene uncertain. The CDR3 length is 15 residues. V gave up 0 bases and J gave up 4 bases, with 13 bases separating them. Germline lookup yields CDR1 SQVTM and CDR2 ANQGSEA. This CDR3 reads CSVEDRGGRYNEQFF. The CDR3 nucleotides read TGCAGCGTTGAAGATCGAGGTGGTCGGTACAATGAGCAGTTCTTC.

This clonotype was observed a few times. The J gene is TRBJ1-5, the V gene TRBV20-1, with D possibly matching TRBD1 (6 bases). The CDR3 is 17 amino acids. Trimming took 5 bases from V and 2 from J, leaving 22 bases between them. CDR1 and CDR2 from the germline V gene are DFQATT and SNEGSKA (reference sequence). Here the CDR3 DNA reads TGCAGTGCTCTTAGGGGGGCCTCGGCGGGAGGCAATCAGCCCCAGCATTTT. The encoded protein is CSALRGASAGGNQPQHF.

The CDR3 DNA reads TGTGCCAGCAGCCAACCGGACAGGGCTGAAAAACTGTTTTTT. It yields the protein CASSQPDRAEKLFF. The chain combines TRBV7-9 with TRBJ1-4, with 8 bases aligning to TRBD1. Germline V CDR1 and CDR2: SEHNR, FQNEAQ (reference sequence). The CDR3 is made up of 14 amino acids. The V segment lost 5 bases and the J segment 7 bases; nucleotides outside the gene matches: 6.

This chain uses TRBV7-9 with TRBJ1-4; 7 positions agree with TRBD1. Germline V gene data show CDR1 as SEHNR and CDR2 as FQNEAQ (reference sequence). Germline trimming cut 5 bases from V and 2 bases from J; bases unmatched to any gene: 2. The CDR3 extends over 14 amino acids. CDR3 coding DNA: TGTGCCAGCAGCCCGGGACAGACTAATGAAAAACTGTTTTTT. Encoded protein: CASSPGQTNEKLFF.

Many counts were recorded for this clonotype. The chain couples TRBV6-7 to TRBJ1-5, with 9 nucleotides matching TRBD1. TRBV6-7 is reported as an ORF; its role is uncertain. The V and J ends lost 7 bases and 4 bases, in that order; junction bases with no gene match: 29. The CDR3 extends over 22 amino acids. CDR3 nucleotides: TGTGCCAGCAACGAGGGACAGGGACCTACCCCCTTGGAGGTCTACTATAATCAGCCCCAGCATTTT. Protein: CASNEGQGPTPLEVYYNQPQHF.

The genes are TRBV6-7 and TRBJ2-2; 13 nucleotides align to TRBD2. TRBV6-7 is filed as an ORF, its function uncertain. The CDR3 sequence is 18 residues long. Trimming removed 0 bases from V and 6 bases from J; junction bases left unmatched: 7. CDR3 DNA sequence: TGTGCCAGCAGTTACTCGAAACTAGCGGGAGGGCCGGCCGGGGAGCTGTTTTTT. It encodes CASSYSKLAGGPAGELFF.

This clonotype came up many times. The rearrangement joins TRBV13 to TRBJ2-1; D is possibly TRBD1 or TRBD2 (5 bases each). This CDR3 has 16 residues. Germline V gene lookup returns CDR1 PRHDT and CDR2 FYEKMQ (reference sequence). V was trimmed by 6 bases and J by 6 bases, leaving 21 bases between them. The CDR3 loop is CASSSNGGRGRNEQFF. The CDR3 DNA reads as TGTGCCAGCAGTTCCAATGGGGGAAGGGGCCGCAATGAGCAGTTCTTC.

At least ten counts were recorded for this clonotype. The chain joins TRBV3-1 to TRBJ1-1; TRBD1 is a possible D gene (6 bases). The germline CDR1 and CDR2 sequences are LGHDT and YNNKEL (reference sequence). There are 15 residues in the CDR3. V was shortened by 0 bases and J by 6 bases, with 14 bases between the two germline ends. CDR3 coding DNA: TGTGCCAGCAGCCAAGACCGGGGACATTATGCTGAAGCTTTCTTT. It is translated as CASSQDRGHYAEAFF. Full variable domain (outside the CDR3, taken from reference TRBV3-1 and TRBJ1-1): DTAVSQTPKYLVTQMGNDKSIKCEQNLGHDTMYWYKQDSKKFLKIMFSYNNKELIINETVPNRFSPKSPDKAHLNLHINSLELGDSAVYFCASSQDRGHYAEAFFGQGTRLTVV.

This clonotype was seen ten or more times. The chain couples TRBV11-1 to TRBJ1-1; 7 nucleotides match TRBD1. CDR3 length equals 14 residues. Germline V gene data show CDR1 as SGHAT and CDR2 as FQDESV (reference sequence). V lost 5 bases and J lost 3; bases outside the gene matches: 6. The CDR3 protein is CASSARQGDTEAFF. The DNA for the CDR3 is TGTGCCAGCAGCGCCAGACAGGGAGACACTGAAGCTTTCTTT.

In its sample, this clonotype was seen a few times. CDR3 amino acids: CASSRQQETQYF. For the CDR3, the DNA is TGTGCCAGCAGCCGACAGCAAGAGACCCAGTACTTC. This chain connects TRBV12-3 or TRBV12-4 to TRBJ2-5; D may be TRBD1 (5 bases). This CDR3 is 12 amino acids long. V lost 6 bases and J 2 bases, leaving 7 bases between the germline ends.

The genes are TRBV7-3 and TRBJ2-1; TRBD2 aligns across 9 bases. The ends lost 2 bases at V and 5 bases at J; junction bases unmatched: 13. This CDR3 is built from 18 residues. CDR1 is SGHTA, CDR2 FQGTGA, per germline. The CDR3 coding sequence is TGTGCCAGCAGCTTACGGGGCGGGAGGGCCCGTGACCACAATGAGCAGTTCTTC. This gives the protein CASSLRGGRARDHNEQFF.

Ten or more counts support this clonotype. The gene calls are TRBV28 and TRBJ2-2; D is possibly TRBD2 (6 bases). Germline CDR1 and CDR2: MDHEN and SYDVKM. The CDR3 has 18 amino acids. V gave up 6 bases and J gave up 5 bases, with 25 bases separating them. CDR3 residues: CASSPPPGDWRNTGELFF. CDR3 bases: TGTGCCAGCAGCCCCCCCCCCGGGGACTGGAGAAATACCGGGGAGCTGTTTTTT.

This clonotype is labeled as medium-sized. The chain carries TRBV24-1 and TRBJ2-3; D ambiguous. Per the germline V gene, CDR1 is KGHDR and CDR2 is SFDVKD. V shed 3 bases and J shed 5 bases, with 11 bases lying between them. CDR3 length: 14 amino acids. This CDR3 is CATSDLARGDTQYF. CDR3 nucleotide sequence: TGTGCCACCAGTGATCTGGCGCGCGGAGATACGCAGTATTTT.

The CDR3 DNA sequence: TGTGCCAGCAGTTACCTACAACTAGCGGATAGCACAGATACGCAGTATTTT. Its protein is CASSYLQLADSTDTQYF. The V and J genes are TRBV28 and TRBJ2-3, with 8 nucleotides matching TRBD2. The J segment lost 0 bases and the V segment lost 4 bases, leaving 9 bases of the junction unmatched. Germline loops: CDR1 MDHEN, CDR2 SYDVKM. The CDR3 extends over 17 amino acids.